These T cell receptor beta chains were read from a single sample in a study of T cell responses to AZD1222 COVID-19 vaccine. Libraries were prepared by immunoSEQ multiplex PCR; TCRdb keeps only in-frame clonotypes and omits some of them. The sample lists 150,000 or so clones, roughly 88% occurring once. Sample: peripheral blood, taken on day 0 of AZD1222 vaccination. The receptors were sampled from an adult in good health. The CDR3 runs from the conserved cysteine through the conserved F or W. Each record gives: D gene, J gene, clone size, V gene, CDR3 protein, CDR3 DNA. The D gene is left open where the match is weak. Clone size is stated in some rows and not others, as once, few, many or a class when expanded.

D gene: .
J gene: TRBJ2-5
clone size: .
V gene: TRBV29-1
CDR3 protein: CSFQEQGETQYF
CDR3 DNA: TGCAGCTTTCAGGAACAGGGTGAAACCCAGTACTTC

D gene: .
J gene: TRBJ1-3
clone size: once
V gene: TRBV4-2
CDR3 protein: CASRDSVQRNTIYF
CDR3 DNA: TGTGCCAGCAGGGACAGCGTTCAAAGAAACACCATATATTTT

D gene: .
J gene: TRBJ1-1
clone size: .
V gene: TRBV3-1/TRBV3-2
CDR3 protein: CASSRTDTEAFF
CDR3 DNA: TGTGCCAGCAGCCGGACAGACACTGAAGCTTTCTTT

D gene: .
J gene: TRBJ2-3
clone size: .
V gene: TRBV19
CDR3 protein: CASTNRGGTDTQYF
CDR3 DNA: TGTGCCAGTACCAATCGCGGGGGCACAGATACGCAGTATTTT

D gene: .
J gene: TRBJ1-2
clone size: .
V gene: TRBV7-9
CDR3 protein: CASSLMVSSDYGYTF
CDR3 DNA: TGTGCCAGCAGCTTAATGGTGTCGTCCGACTATGGCTACACCTTC

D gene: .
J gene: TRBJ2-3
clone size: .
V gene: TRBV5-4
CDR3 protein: CATSEFRQGGRDTQYF
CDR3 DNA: TGTGCCACCTCTGAGTTTCGACAGGGAGGTAGAGATACGCAGTATTTT

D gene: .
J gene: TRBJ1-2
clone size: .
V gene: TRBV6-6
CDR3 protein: CASRLQGSGYTF
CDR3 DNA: TGTGCCAGCAGACTCCAGGGGAGTGGCTACACCTTC

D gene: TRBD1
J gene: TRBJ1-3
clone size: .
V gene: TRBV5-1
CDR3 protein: CASRDRGYSGNTIYF
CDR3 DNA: TGCGCCAGCAGGGACAGGGGATACTCTGGAAACACCATATATTTT

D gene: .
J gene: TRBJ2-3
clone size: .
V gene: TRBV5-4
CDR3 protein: CASSLDAGGGGLGADTQYF
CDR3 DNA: TGTGCCAGCAGCTTGGATGCAGGCGGGGGCGGATTAGGCGCAGATACGCAGTATTTT

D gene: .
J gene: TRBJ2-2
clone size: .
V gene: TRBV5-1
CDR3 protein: CASSWPIGRPNTGELFF
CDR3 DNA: TGCGCCAGCAGCTGGCCGATAGGGCGCCCGAACACCGGGGAGCTGTTTTTT

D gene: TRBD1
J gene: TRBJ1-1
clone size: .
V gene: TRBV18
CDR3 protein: CASSPQGKRTEAFF
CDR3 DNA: TGTGCCAGCTCGCCACAGGGGAAAAGGACTGAAGCTTTCTTT

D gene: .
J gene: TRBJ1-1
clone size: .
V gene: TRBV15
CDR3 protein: CATSREQGRTEAFF
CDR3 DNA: TGTGCCACCAGCAGAGAACAGGGACGGACTGAAGCTTTCTTT

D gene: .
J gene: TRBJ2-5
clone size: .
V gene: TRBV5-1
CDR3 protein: CASSPTVGQTQYF
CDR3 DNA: TGCGCCAGCAGCCCCACCGTAGGTCAGACCCAGTACTTC

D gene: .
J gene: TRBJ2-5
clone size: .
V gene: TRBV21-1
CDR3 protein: CASSKDPAGGEETQYF
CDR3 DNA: TGTGCCAGCAGCAAAGACCCGGCCGGGGGGGAAGAGACCCAGTACTTC

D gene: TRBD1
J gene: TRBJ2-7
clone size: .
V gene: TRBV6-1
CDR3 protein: CASSGPGTGAYEQYF
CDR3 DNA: TGTGCCAGCAGTGGACCCGGGACAGGAGCTTACGAGCAGTACTTC

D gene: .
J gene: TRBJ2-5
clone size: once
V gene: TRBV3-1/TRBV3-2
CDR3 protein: CASSVLRGVGGETQYF
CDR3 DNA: TGTGCCAGCAGCGTGCTCAGGGGGGTGGGCGGAGAGACCCAGTACTTC

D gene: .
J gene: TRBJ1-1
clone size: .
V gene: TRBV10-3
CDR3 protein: CAISSLMNTEAFF
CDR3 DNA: TGTGCCATCAGTTCCTTGATGAACACTGAAGCTTTCTTT

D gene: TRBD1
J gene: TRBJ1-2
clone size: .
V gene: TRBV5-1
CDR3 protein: CASRQTGTGGGYTF
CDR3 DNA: TGCGCCAGCAGACAGACCGGGACAGGGGGCGGCTACACCTTC

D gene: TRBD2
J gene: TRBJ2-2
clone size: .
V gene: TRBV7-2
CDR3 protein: CASTRNSGGATGELFF
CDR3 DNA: TGTGCCAGCACAAGAAATAGCGGGGGGGCCACCGGGGAGCTGTTTTTT

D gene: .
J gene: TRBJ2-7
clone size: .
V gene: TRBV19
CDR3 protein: CASSANFYEQYF
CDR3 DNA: TGTGCCAGTAGTGCCAACTTCTACGAGCAGTACTTC

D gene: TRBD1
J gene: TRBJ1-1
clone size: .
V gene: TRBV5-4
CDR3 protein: CASSVSGTAAFF
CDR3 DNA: TGTGCCAGCAGCGTCTCCGGGACAGCAGCTTTCTTT

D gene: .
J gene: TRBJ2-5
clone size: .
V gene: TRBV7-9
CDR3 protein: CASSLPGGGQETQYF
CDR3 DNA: TGTGCCAGCAGCTTACCAGGGGGGGGTCAAGAGACCCAGTACTTC

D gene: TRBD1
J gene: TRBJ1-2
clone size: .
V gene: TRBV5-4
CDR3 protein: CASSSRDSSPYGYTF
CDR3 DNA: TGTGCCAGCAGCTCCAGGGACAGCAGTCCGTATGGCTACACCTTC

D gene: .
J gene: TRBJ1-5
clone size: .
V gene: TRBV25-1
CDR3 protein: CASRPHPGGSNQPQHF
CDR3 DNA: TGTGCCAGCAGACCCCACCCGGGAGGTAGCAATCAGCCCCAGCATTTT

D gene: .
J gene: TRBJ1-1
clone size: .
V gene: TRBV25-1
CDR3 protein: CASSESEAFF
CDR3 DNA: TGTGCCAGCAGTGAATCTGAAGCTTTCTTT

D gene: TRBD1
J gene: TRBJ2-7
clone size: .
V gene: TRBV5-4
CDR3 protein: CASSLRDRGSYEQYF
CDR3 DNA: TGTGCCAGCAGCCTCCGGGACAGGGGTTCCTACGAGCAGTACTTC

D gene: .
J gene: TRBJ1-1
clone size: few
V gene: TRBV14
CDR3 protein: CASSQDRYSRTGNTEAFF
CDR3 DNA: TGTGCCAGCAGCCAAGACCGGTACTCCCGTACAGGGAACACTGAAGCTTTCTTT

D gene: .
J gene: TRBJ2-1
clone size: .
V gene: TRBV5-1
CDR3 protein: CASNLVRPSSYNEQFF
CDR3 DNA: TGCGCCAGCAACCTTGTGCGGCCTAGCTCCTACAATGAGCAGTTCTTC

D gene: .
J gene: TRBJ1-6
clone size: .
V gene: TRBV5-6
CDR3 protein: CASSPGRGFSSPLHF
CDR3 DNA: TGTGCCAGCAGCCCGGGCAGGGGTTTTAGTTCACCCCTCCACTTT

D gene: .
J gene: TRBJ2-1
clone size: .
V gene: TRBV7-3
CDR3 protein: CASSSGYEQFF
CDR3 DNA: TGTGCCAGCAGCTCAGGGTATGAGCAGTTCTTC

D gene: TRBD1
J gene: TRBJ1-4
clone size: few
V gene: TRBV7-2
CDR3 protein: CASSWDRATNEKLFF
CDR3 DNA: TGTGCCAGCAGCTGGGACAGGGCAACTAATGAAAAACTGTTTTTT

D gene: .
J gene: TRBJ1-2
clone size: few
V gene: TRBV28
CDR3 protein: CASSLDGNYGYTF
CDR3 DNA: TGTGCCAGCAGCCTGGACGGAAACTATGGCTACACCTTC

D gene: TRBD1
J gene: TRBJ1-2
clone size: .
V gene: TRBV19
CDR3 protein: CASSIPGGTRGYTF
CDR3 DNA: TGTGCCAGTAGTATCCCAGGGGGCACGCGAGGCTACACCTTC

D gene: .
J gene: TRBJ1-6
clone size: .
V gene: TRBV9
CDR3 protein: CASSVEGSSYNSPLHF
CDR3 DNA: TGTGCCAGCAGCGTAGAGGGTAGCTCCTATAATTCACCCCTCCACTTT

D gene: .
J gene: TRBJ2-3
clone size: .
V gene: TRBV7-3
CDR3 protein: CASSLNGSPDTQYF
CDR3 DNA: TGTGCCAGCAGCTTAAACGGGAGCCCAGATACGCAGTATTTT

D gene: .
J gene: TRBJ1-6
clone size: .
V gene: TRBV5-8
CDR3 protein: CASSLAGPLHF
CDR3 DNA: TGTGCCAGCAGCTTGGCGGGACCCCTCCACTTT

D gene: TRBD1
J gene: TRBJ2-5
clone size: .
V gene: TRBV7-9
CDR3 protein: CASSLGTGDSQETQYF
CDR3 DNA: TGTGCCAGCAGCTTAGGGACAGGGGACTCCCAAGAGACCCAGTACTTC

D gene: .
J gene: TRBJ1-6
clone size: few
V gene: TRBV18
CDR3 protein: CASSPDSNSPLHF
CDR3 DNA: TGTGCCAGCTCACCCGACAGTAATTCACCCCTCCACTTT

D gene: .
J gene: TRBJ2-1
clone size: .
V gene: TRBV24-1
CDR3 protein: CATSDQRGGAHNEQFF
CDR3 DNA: TGTGCCACCAGTGATCAGAGGGGGGGCGCGCACAATGAGCAGTTCTTC

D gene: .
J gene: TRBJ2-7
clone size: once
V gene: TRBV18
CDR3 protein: CASSPPGAYEQYF
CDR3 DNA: TGTGCCAGCTCACCACCGGGGGCCTACGAGCAGTACTTC

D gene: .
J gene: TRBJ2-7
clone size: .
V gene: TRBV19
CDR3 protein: CASSIEGQGIYEQYF
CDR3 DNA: TGTGCCAGTAGTATAGAGGGGCAGGGGATCTACGAGCAGTACTTC

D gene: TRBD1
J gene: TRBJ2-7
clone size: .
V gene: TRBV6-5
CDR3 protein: CASRADRGFGEQYF
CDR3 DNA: TGTGCCAGCAGAGCGGACAGGGGTTTTGGGGAGCAGTACTTC

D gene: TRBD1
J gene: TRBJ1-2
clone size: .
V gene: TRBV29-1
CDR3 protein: CSALRSTGLYGYTF
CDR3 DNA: TGCAGCGCGCTTCGGTCGACAGGGCTCTATGGCTACACCTTC

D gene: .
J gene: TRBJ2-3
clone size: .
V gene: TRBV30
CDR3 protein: CAWSVSSVGTDTQYF
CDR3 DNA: TGTGCCTGGAGTGTATCTAGCGTGGGAACAGATACGCAGTATTTT

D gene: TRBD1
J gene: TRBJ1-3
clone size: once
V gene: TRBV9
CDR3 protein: CASSATDRGAGNTIYF
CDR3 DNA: TGTGCCAGCAGCGCAACGGACAGGGGCGCTGGAAACACCATATATTTT

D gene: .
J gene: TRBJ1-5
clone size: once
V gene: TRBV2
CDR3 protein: CASSKQGGGNQPQHF
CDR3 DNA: TGTGCCAGCAGCAAACAGGGAGGGGGCAATCAGCCCCAGCATTTT